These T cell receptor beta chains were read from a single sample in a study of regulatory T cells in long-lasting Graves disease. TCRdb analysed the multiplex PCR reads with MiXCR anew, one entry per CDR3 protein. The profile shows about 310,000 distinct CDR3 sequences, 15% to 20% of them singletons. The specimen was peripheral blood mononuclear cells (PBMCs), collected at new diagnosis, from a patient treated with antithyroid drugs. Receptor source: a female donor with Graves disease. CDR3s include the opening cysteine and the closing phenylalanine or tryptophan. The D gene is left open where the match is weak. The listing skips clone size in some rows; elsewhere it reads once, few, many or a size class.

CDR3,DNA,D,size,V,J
CASLGRELDTQYF,TGTGCCAGCCTAGGTCGGGAGCTCGATACGCAGTATTTT,NA,few,TRBV7-8,TRBJ2-3
CASSWGGTQYF,TGTGCCAGCAGTTGGGGGGGTACGCAGTATTTT,TRBD2,many,TRBV12-3/TRBV12-4,TRBJ2-3
CASSPLGGRAGRDEQYF,TGTGCCAGCAGTCCATTAGGGGGTCGGGCGGGCCGCGACGAGCAGTACTTC,NA,many,TRBV27,TRBJ2-7
CASSGPGQSYEQYF,TGTGCCAGTAGTGGACCGGGACAGAGCTACGAGCAGTACTTC,TRBD1,NA,TRBV19,TRBJ2-7
CASSYPVGAGNTIYF,TGTGCCAGCAGTTACCCCGTGGGGGCTGGAAACACCATATATTTT,NA,few,TRBV6-2/TRBV6-3,TRBJ1-3
CAIRPGAGGLSGANVLTF,TGTGCCATCAGGCCAGGGGCCGGAGGTCTCTCTGGGGCCAACGTCCTGACTTTC,NA,NA,TRBV10-3,TRBJ2-6
CASSTGLATLPSSYEQYF,TGTGCCAGCAGCACGGGACTAGCGACCCTACCGAGCTCCTACGAGCAGTACTTC,TRBD2,NA,TRBV6-1,TRBJ2-7
CASSLGPPYEQYF,TGTGCCAGCAGCCTGGGACCTCCTTACGAGCAGTACTTC,NA,many,TRBV14,TRBJ2-7
CASSLDPRLGGSAGQETQYF,TGTGCCAGCAGCTTAGATCCTAGACTTGGTGGGTCGGCGGGCCAAGAGACCCAGTACTTC,NA,NA,TRBV11-3,TRBJ2-5
CASSSDGGYGYTF,TGTGCCAGTAGTTCGGACGGAGGGTATGGCTACACCTTC,NA,many,TRBV19,TRBJ1-2
CASSGGTVYAEAFF,TGTGCCAGCAGCGGGGGGACAGTTTACGCTGAAGCTTTCTTT,TRBD1,many,TRBV6-1,TRBJ1-1
CASKIIVGAGGEQYF,TGTGCCAGCAAAATTATTGTCGGGGCGGGCGGGGAGCAGTACTTC,NA,NA,TRBV12-3/TRBV12-4,TRBJ2-7
CASSFTSGSLNEQFF,TGTGCCAGCAGTTTTACTAGCGGGAGTTTGAATGAGCAGTTCTTC,TRBD2,many,TRBV12-3/TRBV12-4,TRBJ2-1
CSASGTGHGTQYF,TGCAGTGCGTCCGGGACAGGGCACGGGACCCAGTACTTC,TRBD1,NA,TRBV20-1,TRBJ2-5
CASSSGTPSTDTQYF,TGTGCCAGCAGCTCGGGGACTCCTTCCACGGATACGCAGTATTTT,NA,many,TRBV11-3,TRBJ2-3
CSVDSGARWETQYF,TGCAGCGTTGACTCAGGGGCACGATGGGAGACCCAGTACTTC,NA,NA,TRBV29-1,TRBJ2-5
CASSLEAPGELFF,TGTGCCAGCAGCTTAGAAGCCCCCGGGGAGCTGTTTTTT,NA,many,TRBV11-3,TRBJ2-2
CASSQGTPGTPYNEQFF,TGTGCCAGCAGCCAAGGAACTCCCGGGACACCCTACAATGAGCAGTTCTTC,NA,many,TRBV4-2,TRBJ2-1
CASSSGLLEMTEAFF,TGTGCCAGCAGTTCGGGACTCCTTGAAATGACTGAAGCTTTCTTT,NA,many,TRBV28,TRBJ1-1
CASRRPGVGTQYF,TGTGCCAGCAGAAGACCGGGAGTTGGGACCCAGTACTTC,NA,NA,TRBV6-1,TRBJ2-5
CASSYSVAGNEAFF,TGTGCCAGCAGTTACTCTGTTGCAGGAAATGAAGCTTTCTTT,NA,many,TRBV6-2/TRBV6-3,TRBJ1-1
CASSTPDRPEQFF,TGTGCCAGCAGTACCCCGGACAGGCCTGAGCAGTTCTTC,TRBD1,many,TRBV28,TRBJ2-1
CASSRSVSSRPGTETQYF,TGTGCCAGTTCCCGATCTGTTTCTAGCCGGCCAGGGACAGAGACCCAGTACTTC,NA,once,TRBV19,TRBJ2-5
CSARAQDEQYF,TGCAGCGCTCGCGCCCAAGACGAGCAGTACTTC,NA,many,TRBV29-1,TRBJ2-7
CASSQGAKTQYF,TGTGCCAGCAGTCAGGGGGCGAAGACCCAGTACTTC,TRBD1,few,TRBV12-3/TRBV12-4,TRBJ2-5
CASSQELGLAGVEQYF,TGTGCCAGCAGCCAAGAATTGGGCCTAGCGGGAGTCGAGCAGTACTTC,TRBD2,many,TRBV3-1,TRBJ2-7
CAILGQGGIGTEAFF,TGTGCCATCCTAGGACAGGGAGGAATTGGCACTGAAGCTTTCTTT,TRBD1,NA,TRBV5-6,TRBJ1-1
CAWSPPQLARETQYF,TGTGCCTGGAGCCCCCCACAACTAGCGCGAGAGACCCAGTACTTC,TRBD2,many,TRBV30,TRBJ2-5
CASSTVYQETQYF,TGTGCCAGTAGTACGGTGTACCAAGAGACCCAGTACTTC,NA,few,TRBV19,TRBJ2-5